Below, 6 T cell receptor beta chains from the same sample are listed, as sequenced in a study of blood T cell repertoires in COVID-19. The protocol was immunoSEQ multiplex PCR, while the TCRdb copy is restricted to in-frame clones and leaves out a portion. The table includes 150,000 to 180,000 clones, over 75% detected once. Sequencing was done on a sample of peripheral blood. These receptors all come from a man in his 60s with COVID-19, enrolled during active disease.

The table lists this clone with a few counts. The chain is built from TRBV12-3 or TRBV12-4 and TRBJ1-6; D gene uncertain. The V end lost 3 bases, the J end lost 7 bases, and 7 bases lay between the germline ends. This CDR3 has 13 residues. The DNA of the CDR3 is TGTGCCAGCAGTTTTACACCAAATTCACCCCTCCACTTT. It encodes CASSFTPNSPLHF.

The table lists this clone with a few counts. The CDR3 loop is CASSLGQGTNNSPLHF. In nucleotides, the CDR3 is TGTGCCAGCAGCTTAGGACAGGGGACTAATAATTCACCCCTCCACTTT. The rearrangement links TRBV7-9 to TRBJ1-6; TRBD1 aligns across 8 bases. This CDR3 is built from 16 residues. Looked up from germline, CDR1 is SEHNR and CDR2 is FQNEAQ (reference sequence). Losses at the gene ends were 1 base for V and 5 bases for J; bases not matched to a gene: 4.

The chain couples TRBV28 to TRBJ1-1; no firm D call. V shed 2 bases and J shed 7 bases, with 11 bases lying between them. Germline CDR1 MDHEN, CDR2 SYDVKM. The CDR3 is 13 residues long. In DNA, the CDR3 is TGTGCCAGCAGTTTAGGCGGAAATGGTGAAGCTTTCTTT. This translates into CASSLGGNGEAFF.

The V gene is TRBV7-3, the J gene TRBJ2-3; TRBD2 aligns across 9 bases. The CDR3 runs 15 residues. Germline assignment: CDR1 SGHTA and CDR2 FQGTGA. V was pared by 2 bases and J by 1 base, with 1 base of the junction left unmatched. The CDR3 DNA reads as TGTGCCAGCAGCTTACTAGCGGGGCGCACAGATACGCAGTATTTT. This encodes CASSLLAGRTDTQYF.

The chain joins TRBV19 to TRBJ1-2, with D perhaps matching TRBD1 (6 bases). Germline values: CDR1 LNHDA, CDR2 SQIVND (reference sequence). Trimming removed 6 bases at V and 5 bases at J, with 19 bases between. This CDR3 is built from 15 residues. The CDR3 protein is CASSPGGGARYGYTF. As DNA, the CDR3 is TGTGCCAGTAGCCCCGGTGGGGGGGCGAGGTATGGCTACACCTTC.

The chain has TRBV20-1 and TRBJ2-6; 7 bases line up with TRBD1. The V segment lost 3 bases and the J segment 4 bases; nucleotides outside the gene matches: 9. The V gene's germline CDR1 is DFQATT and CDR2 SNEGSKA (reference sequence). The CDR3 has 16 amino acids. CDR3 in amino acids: CSASEQGRPGANVLTF. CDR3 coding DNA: TGCAGTGCTAGTGAACAGGGGAGACCCGGGGCCAACGTCCTGACTTTC.